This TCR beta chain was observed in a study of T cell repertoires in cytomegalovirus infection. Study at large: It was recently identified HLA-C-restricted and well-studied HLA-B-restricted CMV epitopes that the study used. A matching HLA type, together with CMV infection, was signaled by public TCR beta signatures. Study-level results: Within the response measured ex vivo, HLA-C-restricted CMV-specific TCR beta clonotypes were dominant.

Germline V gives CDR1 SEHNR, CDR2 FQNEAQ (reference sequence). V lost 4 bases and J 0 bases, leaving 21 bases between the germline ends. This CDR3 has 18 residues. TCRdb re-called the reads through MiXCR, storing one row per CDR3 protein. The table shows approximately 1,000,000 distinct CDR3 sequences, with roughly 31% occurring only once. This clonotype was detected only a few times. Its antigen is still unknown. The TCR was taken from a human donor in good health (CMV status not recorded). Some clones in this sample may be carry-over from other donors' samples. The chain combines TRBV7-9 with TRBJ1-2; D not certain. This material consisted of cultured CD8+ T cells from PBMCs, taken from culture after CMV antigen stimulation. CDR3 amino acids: CASSSPRAGERANYGYTF. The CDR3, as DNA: TGTGCCAGCAGCTCCCCTAGGGCCGGGGAAAGGGCTAACTATGGCTACACCTTC.